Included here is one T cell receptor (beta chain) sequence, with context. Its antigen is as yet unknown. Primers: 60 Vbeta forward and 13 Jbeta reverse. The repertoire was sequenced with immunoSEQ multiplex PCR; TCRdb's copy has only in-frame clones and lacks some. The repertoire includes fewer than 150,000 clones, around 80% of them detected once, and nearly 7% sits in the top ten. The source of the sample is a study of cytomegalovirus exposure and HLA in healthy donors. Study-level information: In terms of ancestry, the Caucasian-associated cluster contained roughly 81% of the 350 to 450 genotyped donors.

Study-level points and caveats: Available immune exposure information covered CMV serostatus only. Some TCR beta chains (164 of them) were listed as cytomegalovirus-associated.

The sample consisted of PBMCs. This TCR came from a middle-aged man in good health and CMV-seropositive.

CDR3 DNA: TGTGCCAGCGGGACAGGACCGAACACTGAAGCTTTCTTT. Residues: CASGTGPNTEAFF. V gene TRBV2 combines with J gene TRBJ1-1; the match to TRBD1 covers 8 bases. Germline values: CDR1 SNHLY, CDR2 FYNNEI. V lost 8 bases to trimming and J lost 1 base; unmatched junction nucleotides: 3. The length of the CDR3 is 13 residues.